This T cell receptor (beta chain) was found in a study of shared clonotypes between healthy human individuals. Germline-derived CDR1 and CDR2 are SGHNT and YENEEA. Losses at the gene ends were 5 bases for V and 9 bases for J; bases not matched to a gene: 8. The CDR3 is 14 amino acids. TCRdb's copy holds only in-frame clones and misses some; the assay was immunoSEQ multiplex PCR. The table has approximately 2.5 million clones, approximately 94% seen once. This chain links TRBV11-3 with TRBJ2-1, with 9 nucleotides matching TRBD1. The clonotype originates from a man younger than 35 in good health. Sequencing was carried out using naive CD4+ T cells sorted from blood. Subset denoted: CD45RA+ positively selected. The CDR3 nucleotides read TGTGCCAGCAGCCGGGGACAGGGATTGGGTGAGCAGTTCTTC. It specifies CASSRGQGLGEQFF.